This TCR beta chain stems from a study of T-cell memory formation after mild COVID-19. Across the study: Among the donors, TCR clusters were largely specific to each donor.

The CDR3 contains 14 residues. V was clipped by 5 bases and J by 4 bases, with 12 bases between them. Germline assignment: CDR1 SEHNR and CDR2 FQNEAQ (reference sequence). Overall study results and limits: Pre-infection memory held some responding clones, suggesting pre-existing cross-reactive T cells responded. Contracting clones from day 15 to 85 showed balanced CD4/CD8; later expanders favored CD4+.

Comments on this clonotype: What it binds is not known.

Constant-segment primers were used for 5'RACE, and the resulting TCR alpha and TCR beta cDNA libraries carried sample barcodes and UMIs. TCRdb recomputed calls from the 5' RACE reads with MiXCR, one row per CDR3 protein. The repertoire holds some 97,000 distinct CDR3 sequences, with more than 9.5% as singletons. The origin of this receptor is a man aged 18-30 years who had mild COVID-19 (a few samples of this study predate the infection). Cell type and time point are not known. The chain couples TRBV7-9 to TRBJ1-5; D may be TRBD1 (5 bases). Material for sequencing was PBMCs or a T cell subset sorted from them (not recorded which). CDR3 loop: CASSISGGNQPQHF. The CDR3 DNA is TGTGCCAGCAGCATATCCGGGGGGAATCAGCCCCAGCATTTT.